This T cell receptor (beta chain) stems from a study of graft-versus-host responses after intestinal transplantation. Study context: All recipients were transplanted with multivisceral, liver-intestinal, or isolated intestinal grafts. Induction using anti-thymocyte globulin, followed by tacrolimus and steroids for around 3 years, was given to all recipients. Whole-study results and caveats: Allografts carried high graft-versus-host to host-versus-graft clonal ratios in patients having graft-donor T cell macrochimerism. There were GvH clones found in recipient marrow, and some of them appeared first in ileum or blood.

About this clone: What it recognizes is unknown.

Assay used: immunoSEQ multiplex PCR; TCRdb lists only in-frame clones, some missing. The sample has about 15,000 clones, about 61% seen once. Intraepithelial and lamina propria lymphocytes were released after the graft tissue was processed. The CDR3 runs to 13 residues. Trimming cost V 0 bases and J 1 base, with 3 bases left between them. The V gene's germline CDR1 is LGHNA and CDR2 YSLEER. This sequence was found in a human patient who received an intestinal transplant, so some T cells may come from the graft donor. The sample here was ileum tissue, taken 524 days after transplant. The V and J genes are TRBV4-3 and TRBJ2-5; D unclear. The CDR3 bases are TGCGCCAGCAGCCAAGATCGCCAAGAGACCCAGTACTTC. Its protein is CASSQDRQETQYF.